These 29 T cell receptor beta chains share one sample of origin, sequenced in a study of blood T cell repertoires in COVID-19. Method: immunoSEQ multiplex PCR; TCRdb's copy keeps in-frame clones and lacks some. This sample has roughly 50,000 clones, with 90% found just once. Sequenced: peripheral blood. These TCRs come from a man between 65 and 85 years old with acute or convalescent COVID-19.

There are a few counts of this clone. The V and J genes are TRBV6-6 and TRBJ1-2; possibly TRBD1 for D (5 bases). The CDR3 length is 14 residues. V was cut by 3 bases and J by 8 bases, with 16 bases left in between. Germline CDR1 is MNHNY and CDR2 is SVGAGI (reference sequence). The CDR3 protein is CASSYPGGGGGYTF. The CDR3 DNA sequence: TGTGCCAGCAGTTATCCCGGGGGTGGCGGGGGCTACACCTTC.

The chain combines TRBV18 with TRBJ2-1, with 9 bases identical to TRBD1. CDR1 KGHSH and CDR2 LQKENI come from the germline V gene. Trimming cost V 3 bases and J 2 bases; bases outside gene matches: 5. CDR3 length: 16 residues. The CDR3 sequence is CASSPTDRGTYNEQFF. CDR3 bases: TGTGCCAGCTCACCGACGGACAGGGGCACCTACAATGAGCAGTTCTTC.

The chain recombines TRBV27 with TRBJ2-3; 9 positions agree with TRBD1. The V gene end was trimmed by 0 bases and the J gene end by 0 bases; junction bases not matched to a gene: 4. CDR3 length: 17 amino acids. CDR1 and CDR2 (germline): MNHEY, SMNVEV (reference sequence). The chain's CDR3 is CASSLSSGTGSTDTQYF. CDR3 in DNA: TGTGCCAGCAGTTTATCCTCCGGGACAGGGAGCACAGATACGCAGTATTTT.

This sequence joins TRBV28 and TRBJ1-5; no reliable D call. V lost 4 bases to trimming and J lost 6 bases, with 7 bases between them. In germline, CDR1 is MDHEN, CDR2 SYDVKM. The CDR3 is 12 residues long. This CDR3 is CASSSGSQPQHF. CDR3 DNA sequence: TGTGCCAGCAGTTCGGGTTCTCAGCCCCAGCATTTT.

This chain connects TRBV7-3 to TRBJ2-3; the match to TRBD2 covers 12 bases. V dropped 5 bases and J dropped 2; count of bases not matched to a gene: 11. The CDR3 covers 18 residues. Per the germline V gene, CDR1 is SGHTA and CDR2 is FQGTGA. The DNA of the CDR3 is TGTGCCAGCAGCACCCCTAGCGGGGGGGCCTCGGACACAGATACGCAGTATTTT. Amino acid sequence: CASSTPSGGASDTDTQYF.

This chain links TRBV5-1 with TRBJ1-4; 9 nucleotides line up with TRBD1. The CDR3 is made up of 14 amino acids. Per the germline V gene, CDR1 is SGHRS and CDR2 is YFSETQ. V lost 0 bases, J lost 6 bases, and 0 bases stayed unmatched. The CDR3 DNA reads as TGCGCCAGCAGCTTGGGGGACAGGGATGAAAAACTGTTTTTT. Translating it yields CASSLGDRDEKLFF.

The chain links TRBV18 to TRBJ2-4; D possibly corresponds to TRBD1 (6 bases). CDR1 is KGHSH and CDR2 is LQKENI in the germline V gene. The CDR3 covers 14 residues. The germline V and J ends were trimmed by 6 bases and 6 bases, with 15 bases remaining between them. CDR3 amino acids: CASSQNRDTNIQYF. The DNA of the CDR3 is TGTGCCAGCTCTCAAAACCGGGACACAAACATTCAGTACTTC.

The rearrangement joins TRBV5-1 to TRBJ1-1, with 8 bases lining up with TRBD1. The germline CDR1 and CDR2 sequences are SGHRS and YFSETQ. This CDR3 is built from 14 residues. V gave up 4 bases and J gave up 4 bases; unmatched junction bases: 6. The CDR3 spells CASSLTGGRTEAFF. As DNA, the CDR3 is TGCGCCAGCAGCCTCACAGGGGGTCGCACTGAAGCTTTCTTT.

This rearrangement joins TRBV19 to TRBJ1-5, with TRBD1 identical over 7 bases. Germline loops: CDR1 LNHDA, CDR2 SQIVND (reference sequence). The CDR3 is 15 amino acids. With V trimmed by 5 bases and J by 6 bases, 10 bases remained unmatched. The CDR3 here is CASSSQDRAGQPQHF. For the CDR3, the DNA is TGTGCCAGTAGTTCTCAAGACAGGGCCGGTCAGCCCCAGCATTTT.

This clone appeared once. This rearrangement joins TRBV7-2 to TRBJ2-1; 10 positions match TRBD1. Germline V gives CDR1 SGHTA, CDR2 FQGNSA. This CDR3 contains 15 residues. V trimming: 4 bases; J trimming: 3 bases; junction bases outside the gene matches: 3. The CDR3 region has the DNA TGTGCCAGCAGCTCCGACAGGGGGCTCTACAATGAGCAGTTCTTC. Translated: CASSSDRGLYNEQFF.

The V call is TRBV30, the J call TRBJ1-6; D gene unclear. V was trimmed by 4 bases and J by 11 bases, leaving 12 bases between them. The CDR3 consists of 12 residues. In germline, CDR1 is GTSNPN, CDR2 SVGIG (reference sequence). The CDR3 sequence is CAWKEDVAPLHF. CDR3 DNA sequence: TGTGCCTGGAAGGAGGATGTGGCACCCCTCCACTTT.

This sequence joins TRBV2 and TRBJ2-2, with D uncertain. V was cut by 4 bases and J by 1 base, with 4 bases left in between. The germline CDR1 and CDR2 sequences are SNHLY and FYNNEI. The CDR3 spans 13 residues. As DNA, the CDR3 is TGTGCCAGCAGTGCTAGGAACACCGGGGAGCTGTTTTTT. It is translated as CASSARNTGELFF.

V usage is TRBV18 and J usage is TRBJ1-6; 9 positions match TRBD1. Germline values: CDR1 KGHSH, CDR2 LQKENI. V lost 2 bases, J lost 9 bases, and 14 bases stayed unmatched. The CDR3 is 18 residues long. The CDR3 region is CASSPVRGRTGGSSPLHF. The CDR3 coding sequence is TGTGCCAGCTCACCAGTAAGAGGGAGAACAGGGGGCTCTTCACCCCTCCACTTT.

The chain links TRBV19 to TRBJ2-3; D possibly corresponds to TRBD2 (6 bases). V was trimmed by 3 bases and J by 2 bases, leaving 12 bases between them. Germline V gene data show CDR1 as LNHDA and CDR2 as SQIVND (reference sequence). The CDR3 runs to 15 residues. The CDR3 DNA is TGTGCCAGTAGTATTAGGTGGAGGGCCACAGATACGCAGTATTTT. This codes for CASSIRWRATDTQYF.

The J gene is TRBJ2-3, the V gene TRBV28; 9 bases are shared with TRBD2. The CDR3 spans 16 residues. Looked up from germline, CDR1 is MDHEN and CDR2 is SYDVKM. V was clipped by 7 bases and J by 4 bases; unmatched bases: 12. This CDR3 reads CASIPPGLASADTQYF. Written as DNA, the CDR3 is TGTGCCAGCATCCCCCCCGGACTAGCGTCGGCAGATACGCAGTATTTT. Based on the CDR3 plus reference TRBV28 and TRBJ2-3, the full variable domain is DVKVTQSSRYLVKRTGEKVFLECVQDMDHENMFWYRQDPGLGLRLIYFSYDVKMKEKGDIPEGYSVSREKKERFSLILESASTNQTSMYLCASIPPGLASADTQYFGPGTRLTVL.

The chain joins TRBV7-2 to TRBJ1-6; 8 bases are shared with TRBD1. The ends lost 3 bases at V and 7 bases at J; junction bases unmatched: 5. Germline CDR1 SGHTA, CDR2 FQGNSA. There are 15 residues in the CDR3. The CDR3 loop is CASSLGTGSNSPLHF. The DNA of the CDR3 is TGTGCCAGCAGCTTGGGGACAGGCTCCAATTCACCCCTCCACTTT. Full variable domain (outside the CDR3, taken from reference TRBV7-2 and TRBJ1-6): GAGVSQSPSNKVTEKGKDVELRCDPISGHTALYWYRQSLGQGLEFLIYFQGNSAPDKSGLPSDRFSAERTGGSVSTLTIQRTQQEDSAVYLCASSLGTGSNSPLHFGNGTRLTVT.

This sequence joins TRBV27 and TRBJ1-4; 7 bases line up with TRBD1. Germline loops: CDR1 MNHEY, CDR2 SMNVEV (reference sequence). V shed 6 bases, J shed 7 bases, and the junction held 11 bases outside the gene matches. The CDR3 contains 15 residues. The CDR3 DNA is TGTGCCAGCAGCGTTTCCCGACAGGGTTTTGAAAAACTGTTTTTT. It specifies CASSVSRQGFEKLFF.

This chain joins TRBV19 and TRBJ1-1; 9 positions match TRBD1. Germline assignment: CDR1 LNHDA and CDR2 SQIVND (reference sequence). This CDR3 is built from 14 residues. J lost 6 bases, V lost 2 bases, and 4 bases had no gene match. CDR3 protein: CASSITGGTAEAFF. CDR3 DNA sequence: TGTGCCAGTAGTATAACAGGGGGCACGGCTGAAGCTTTCTTT.

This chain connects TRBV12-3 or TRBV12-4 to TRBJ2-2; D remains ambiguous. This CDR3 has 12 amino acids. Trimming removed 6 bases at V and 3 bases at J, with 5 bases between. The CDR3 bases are TGTGCCAGCAGCCCGGACACCGGGGAGCTGTTTTTT. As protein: CASSPDTGELFF.

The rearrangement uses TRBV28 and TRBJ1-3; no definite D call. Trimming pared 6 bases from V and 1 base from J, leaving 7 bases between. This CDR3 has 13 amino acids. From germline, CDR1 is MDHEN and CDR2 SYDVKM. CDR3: CASREGSGNTIYF. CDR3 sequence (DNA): TGTGCCAGCAGAGAGGGTTCTGGAAACACCATATATTTT.

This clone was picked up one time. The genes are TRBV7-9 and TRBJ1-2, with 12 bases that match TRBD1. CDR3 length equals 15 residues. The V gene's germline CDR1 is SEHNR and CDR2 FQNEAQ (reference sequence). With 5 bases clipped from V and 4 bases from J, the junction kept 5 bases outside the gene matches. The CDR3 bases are TGTGCCAGCAGCAACGGGACAGGGGGCAGCTATGGCTACACCTTC. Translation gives CASSNGTGGSYGYTF.

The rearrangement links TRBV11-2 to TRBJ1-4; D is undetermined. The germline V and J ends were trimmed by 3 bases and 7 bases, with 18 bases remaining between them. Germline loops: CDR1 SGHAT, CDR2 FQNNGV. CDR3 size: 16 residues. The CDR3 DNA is TGTGCCAGCAGCTTCGAAGATTGGAATTACAGTGAAAAACTGTTTTTT. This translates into CASSFEDWNYSEKLFF.

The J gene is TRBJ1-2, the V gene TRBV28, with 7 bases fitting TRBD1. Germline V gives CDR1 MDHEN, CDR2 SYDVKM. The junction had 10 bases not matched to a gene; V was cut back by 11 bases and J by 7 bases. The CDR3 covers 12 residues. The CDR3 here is CAGQTGMSGYTF. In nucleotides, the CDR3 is TGTGCCGGGCAGACAGGGATGAGTGGCTACACCTTC.

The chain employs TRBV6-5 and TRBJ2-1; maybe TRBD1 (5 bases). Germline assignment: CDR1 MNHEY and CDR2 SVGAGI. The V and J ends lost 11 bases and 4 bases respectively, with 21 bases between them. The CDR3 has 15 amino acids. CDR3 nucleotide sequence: TGTGCCGGCATCCTACGGCAGGGCCAATACAATGAGCAGTTCTTC. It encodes CAGILRQGQYNEQFF.

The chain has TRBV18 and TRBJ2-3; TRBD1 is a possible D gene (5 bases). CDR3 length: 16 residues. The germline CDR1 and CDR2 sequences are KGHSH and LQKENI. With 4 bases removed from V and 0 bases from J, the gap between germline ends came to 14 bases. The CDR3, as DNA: TGTGCCAGCTCACATTACGGACACACTAGCACAGATACGCAGTATTTT. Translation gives CASSHYGHTSTDTQYF.

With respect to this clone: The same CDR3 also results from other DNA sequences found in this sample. CDR3 DNA sequence: TGTGCCAGCAGCTTAGAACAGAATCAGCCCCAGCATTTT. Encoded protein: CASSLEQNQPQHF. The chain uses TRBV7-2 and TRBJ1-5; D remains unclear. Germline assignment: CDR1 SGHTA and CDR2 FQGNSA. This CDR3 is built from 13 residues. V was pared by 1 base and J by 4 bases, with 5 bases between.

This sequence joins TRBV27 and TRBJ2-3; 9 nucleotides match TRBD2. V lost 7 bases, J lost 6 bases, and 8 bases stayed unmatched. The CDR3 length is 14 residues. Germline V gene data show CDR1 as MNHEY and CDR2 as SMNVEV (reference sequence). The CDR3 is CASTGRGGVDTQYF. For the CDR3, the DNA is TGTGCCAGCACGGGCCGCGGGGGGGTGGATACGCAGTATTTT.

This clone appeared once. As DNA, the CDR3 is TGTGCCAGCAGCTTCGCGGGGGGGACCAGCTCCTACGAGCAGTACTTC. This translates into CASSFAGGTSSYEQYF. The chain uses TRBV5-5 and TRBJ2-7; 9 positions agree with TRBD2. The CDR3 covers 16 residues. CDR1 is SGHKS and CDR2 is YYEKEE in the germline V gene (reference sequence). V dropped 2 bases and J dropped 0; count of bases not matched to a gene: 6.

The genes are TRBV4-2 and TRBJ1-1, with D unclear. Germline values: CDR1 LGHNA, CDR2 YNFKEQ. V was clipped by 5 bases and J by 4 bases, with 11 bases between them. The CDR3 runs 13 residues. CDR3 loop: CASSSSGSTEAFF. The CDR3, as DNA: TGTGCCAGCAGCTCAAGTGGGAGCACTGAAGCTTTCTTT.